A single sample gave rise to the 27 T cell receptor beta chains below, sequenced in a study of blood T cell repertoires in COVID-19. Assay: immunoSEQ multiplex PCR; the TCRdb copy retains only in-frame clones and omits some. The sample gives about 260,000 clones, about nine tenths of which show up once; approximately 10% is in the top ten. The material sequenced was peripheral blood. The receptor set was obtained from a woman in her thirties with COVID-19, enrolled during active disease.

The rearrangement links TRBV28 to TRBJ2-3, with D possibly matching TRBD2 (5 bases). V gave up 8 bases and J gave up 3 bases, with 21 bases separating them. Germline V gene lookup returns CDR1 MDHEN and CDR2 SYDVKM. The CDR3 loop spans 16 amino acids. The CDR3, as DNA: TGTGCCAGCCGTGCGGAGGAGTTGGGAAAGACAGATACGCAGTATTTT. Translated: CASRAEELGKTDTQYF.

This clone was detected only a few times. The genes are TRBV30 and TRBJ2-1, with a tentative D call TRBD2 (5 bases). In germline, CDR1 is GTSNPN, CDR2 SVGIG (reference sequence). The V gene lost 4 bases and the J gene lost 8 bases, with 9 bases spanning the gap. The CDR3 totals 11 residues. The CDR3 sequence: CAWKEGYEQFF. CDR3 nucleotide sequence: TGTGCCTGGAAAGAGGGATATGAGCAGTTCTTC.

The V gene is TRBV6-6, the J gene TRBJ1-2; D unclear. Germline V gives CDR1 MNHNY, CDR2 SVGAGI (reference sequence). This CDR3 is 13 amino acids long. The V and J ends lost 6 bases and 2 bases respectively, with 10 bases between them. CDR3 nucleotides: TGTGCCAGCAGAGCTACAGAGAACTATGGCTACACCTTC. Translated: CASRATENYGYTF.

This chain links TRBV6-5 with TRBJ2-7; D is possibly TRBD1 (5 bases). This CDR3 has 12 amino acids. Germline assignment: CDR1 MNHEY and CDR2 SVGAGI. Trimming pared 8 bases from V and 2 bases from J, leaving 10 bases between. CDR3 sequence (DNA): TGTGCCAGCCTCGACAGTACCTACGAGCAGTACTTC. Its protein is CASLDSTYEQYF.

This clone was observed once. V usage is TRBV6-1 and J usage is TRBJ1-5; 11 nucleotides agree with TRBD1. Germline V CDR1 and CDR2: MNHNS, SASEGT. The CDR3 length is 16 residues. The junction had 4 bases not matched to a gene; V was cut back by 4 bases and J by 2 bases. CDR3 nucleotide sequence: TGTGCCAGCAGTGCCTGGACAGGGGGCGGCAATCAGCCCCAGCATTTT. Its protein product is CASSAWTGGGNQPQHF.

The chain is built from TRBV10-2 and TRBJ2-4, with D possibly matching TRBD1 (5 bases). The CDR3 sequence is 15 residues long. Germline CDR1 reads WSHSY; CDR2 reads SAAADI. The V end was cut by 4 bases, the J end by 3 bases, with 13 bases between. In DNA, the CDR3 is TGCGCCAGCAGTGTTCAGGGTAAAGGCAAAAACATTCAGTACTTC. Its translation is CASSVQGKGKNIQYF.

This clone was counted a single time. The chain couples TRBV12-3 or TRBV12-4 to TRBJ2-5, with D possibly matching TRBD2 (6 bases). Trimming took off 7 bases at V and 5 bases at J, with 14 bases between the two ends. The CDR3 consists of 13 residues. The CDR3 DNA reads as TGTGCCAGCATATCCGGCAGCGGGGAGACCCAGTACTTC. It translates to CASISGSGETQYF.

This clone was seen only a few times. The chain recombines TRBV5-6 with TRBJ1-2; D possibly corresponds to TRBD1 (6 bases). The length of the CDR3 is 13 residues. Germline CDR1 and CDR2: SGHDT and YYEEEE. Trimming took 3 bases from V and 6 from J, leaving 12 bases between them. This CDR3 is CASSSAQGNGYTF. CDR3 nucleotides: TGTGCCAGCAGCTCAGCCCAGGGGAATGGCTACACCTTC.

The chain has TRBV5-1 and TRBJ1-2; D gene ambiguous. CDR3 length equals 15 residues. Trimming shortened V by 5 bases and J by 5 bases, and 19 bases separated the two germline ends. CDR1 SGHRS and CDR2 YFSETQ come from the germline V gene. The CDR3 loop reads CASSHYYTGDYGYTF. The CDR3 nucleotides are TGCGCCAGCAGTCATTACTACACCGGGGATTATGGCTACACCTTC.

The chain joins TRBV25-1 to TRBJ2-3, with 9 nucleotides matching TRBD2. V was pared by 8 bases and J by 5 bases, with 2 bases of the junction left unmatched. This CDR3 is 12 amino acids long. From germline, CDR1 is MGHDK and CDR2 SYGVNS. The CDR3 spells CASRGGVDTQYF. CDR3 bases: TGTGCCAGCCGCGGGGGGGTAGATACGCAGTATTTT.

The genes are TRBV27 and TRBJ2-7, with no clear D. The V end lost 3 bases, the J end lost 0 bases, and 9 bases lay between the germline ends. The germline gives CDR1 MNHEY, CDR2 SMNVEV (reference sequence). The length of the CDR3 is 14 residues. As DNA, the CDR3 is TGTGCCAGCAGTTTTTTCGGCGGCTCCTACGAGCAGTACTTC. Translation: CASSFFGGSYEQYF.

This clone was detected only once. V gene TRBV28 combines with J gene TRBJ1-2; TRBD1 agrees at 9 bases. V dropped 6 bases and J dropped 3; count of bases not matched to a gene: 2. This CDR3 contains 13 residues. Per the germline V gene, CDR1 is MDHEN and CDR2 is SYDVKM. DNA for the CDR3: TGTGCCAGCAGCACAGGGGGCTACTATGGCTACACCTTC. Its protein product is CASSTGGYYGYTF.

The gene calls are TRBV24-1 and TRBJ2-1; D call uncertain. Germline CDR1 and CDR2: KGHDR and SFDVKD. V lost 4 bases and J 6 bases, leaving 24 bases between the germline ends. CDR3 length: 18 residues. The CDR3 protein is CATSERPGLSALLNEQFF. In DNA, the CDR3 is TGTGCCACCAGTGAGCGCCCAGGCCTGTCCGCCTTGCTCAATGAGCAGTTCTTC.

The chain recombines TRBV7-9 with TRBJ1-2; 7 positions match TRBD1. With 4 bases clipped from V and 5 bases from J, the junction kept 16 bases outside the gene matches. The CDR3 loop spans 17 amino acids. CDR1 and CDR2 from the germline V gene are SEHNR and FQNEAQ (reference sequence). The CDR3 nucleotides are TGTGCCAGCAGCTCGAGAGAGGGGGCCGGGACGGTTTATGGCTACACCTTC. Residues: CASSSREGAGTVYGYTF.

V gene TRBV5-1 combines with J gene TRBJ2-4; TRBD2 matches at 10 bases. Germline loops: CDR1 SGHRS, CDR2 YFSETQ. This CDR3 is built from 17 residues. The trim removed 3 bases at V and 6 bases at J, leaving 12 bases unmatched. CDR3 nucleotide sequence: TGCGCCAGCAGCTCCGGACTAAGCGGGAGGGCCGGAAACATTCAGTACTTC. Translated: CASSSGLSGRAGNIQYF.

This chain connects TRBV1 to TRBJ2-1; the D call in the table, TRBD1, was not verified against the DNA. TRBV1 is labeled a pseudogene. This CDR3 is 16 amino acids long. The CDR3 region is CTSSQGPGQRYNEQFF. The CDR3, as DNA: TGCACCAGCAGCCAAGGCCCCGGACAGCGCTACAATGAGCAGTTCTTC.

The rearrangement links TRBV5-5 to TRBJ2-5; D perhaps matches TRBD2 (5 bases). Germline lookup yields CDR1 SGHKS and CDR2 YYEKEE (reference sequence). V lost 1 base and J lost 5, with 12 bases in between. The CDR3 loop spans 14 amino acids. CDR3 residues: CASSLWRGGETQYF. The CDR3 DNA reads TGTGCCAGCAGCTTGTGGAGAGGCGGGGAGACCCAGTACTTC.

The CDR3 DNA follows: TGTGCCAGTAGTATCTCGCTAGCGGGAAACAATGAGCAGTTCTTC. Translation: CASSISLAGNNEQFF. This sequence joins TRBV19 and TRBJ2-1, with 9 bases fitting TRBD2. The germline V gene encodes CDR1 LNHDA and CDR2 SQIVND (reference sequence). V dropped 3 bases and J dropped 5; count of bases not matched to a gene: 5. The CDR3 spans 15 residues.

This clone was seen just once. The CDR3 DNA reads TGTGCCAGCAGCTTAGTACTAAGCCGTTACAATGAGCAGTTCTTC. Protein: CASSLVLSRYNEQFF. The chain joins TRBV7-9 to TRBJ2-1; D gene unclear. Germline V gives CDR1 SEHNR, CDR2 FQNEAQ (reference sequence). With 1 base removed from V and 4 bases from J, the gap between germline ends came to 11 bases. The CDR3 totals 15 residues.

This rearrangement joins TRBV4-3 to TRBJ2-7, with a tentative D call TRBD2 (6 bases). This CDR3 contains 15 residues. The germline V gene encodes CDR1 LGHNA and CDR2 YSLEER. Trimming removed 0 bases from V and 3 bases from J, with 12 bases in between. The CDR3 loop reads CASSQDDGGNYEQYF. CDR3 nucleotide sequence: TGCGCCAGCAGCCAAGATGATGGAGGGAACTACGAGCAGTACTTC.

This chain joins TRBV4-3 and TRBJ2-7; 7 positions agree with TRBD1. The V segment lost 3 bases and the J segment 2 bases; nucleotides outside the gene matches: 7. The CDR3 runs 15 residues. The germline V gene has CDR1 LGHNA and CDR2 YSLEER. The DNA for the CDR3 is TGCGCCAGCAGCCACCTACGGGACAGCCCCTACGAGCAGTACTTC. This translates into CASSHLRDSPYEQYF.

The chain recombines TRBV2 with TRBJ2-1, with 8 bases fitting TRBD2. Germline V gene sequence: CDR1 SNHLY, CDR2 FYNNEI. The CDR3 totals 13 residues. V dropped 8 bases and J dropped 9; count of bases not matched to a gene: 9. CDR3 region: CASGQAGVAEQFF. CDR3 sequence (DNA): TGTGCCAGCGGTCAAGCGGGAGTCGCTGAGCAGTTCTTC.

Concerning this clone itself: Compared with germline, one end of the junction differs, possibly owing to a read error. The CDR3 spells CASSLAPGTDEKLFF. The CDR3 nucleotides are TGTGCTAGCAGCTTAGCGCCAGGAACCGATGAAAAACTGTTTTTT. The chain joins TRBV7-7 to TRBJ1-4; D is unclear. CDR3 length equals 15 residues. Germline V CDR1 and CDR2: SSHAT, FNYEAQ (reference sequence).

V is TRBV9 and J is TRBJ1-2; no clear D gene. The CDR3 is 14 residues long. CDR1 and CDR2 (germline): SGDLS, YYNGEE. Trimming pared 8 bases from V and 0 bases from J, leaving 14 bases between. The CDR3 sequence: CASGERSTNYGYTF. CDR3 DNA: TGTGCCAGTGGGGAGAGGTCAACTAACTATGGCTACACCTTC.

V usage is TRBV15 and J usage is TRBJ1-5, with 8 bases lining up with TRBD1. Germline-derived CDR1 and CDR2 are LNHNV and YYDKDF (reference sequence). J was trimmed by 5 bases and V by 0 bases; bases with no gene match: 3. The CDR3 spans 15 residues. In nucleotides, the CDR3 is TGTGCCACCAGCAGAGATTTGGACAGGGATCAGCCCCAGCATTTT. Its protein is CATSRDLDRDQPQHF.

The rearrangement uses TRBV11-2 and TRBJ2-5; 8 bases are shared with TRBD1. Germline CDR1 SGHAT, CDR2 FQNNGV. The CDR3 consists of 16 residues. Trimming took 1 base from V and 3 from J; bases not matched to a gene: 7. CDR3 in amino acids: CASSLGAGGGEETQYF. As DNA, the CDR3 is TGTGCCAGCAGCTTAGGAGCAGGGGGCGGGGAAGAGACCCAGTACTTC.

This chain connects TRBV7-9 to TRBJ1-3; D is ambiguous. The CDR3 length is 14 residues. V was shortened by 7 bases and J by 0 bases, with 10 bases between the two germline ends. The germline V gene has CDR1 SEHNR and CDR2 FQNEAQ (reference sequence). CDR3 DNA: TGTGCCAGCACCCTCCTAATCTCTGGAAACACCATATATTTT. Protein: CASTLLISGNTIYF.